The clone carrying this T cell receptor beta chain was detected only a few times. Its target is not known. The sample is drawn from a study of T cell responses to AZD1222 COVID-19 vaccine. Overall study findings and caveats: Repertoires were obtained solely post-peak T cell response. The reported proportion of spike-specific TCRs targeting unmutated variant regions was nearly half.

The CDR3 covers 17 residues. The V gene end was trimmed by 5 bases and the J gene end by 4 bases; junction bases not matched to a gene: 14. Germline V gene lookup returns CDR1 MNHEY and CDR2 SMNVEV (reference sequence). Method: immunoSEQ multiplex PCR; TCRdb's copy keeps in-frame clones and lacks some. The sample shows some 89,000 clones, more than 75% of them seen only once. The sample consisted of peripheral blood, taken on day 0 of AZD1222 vaccination. The clonotype was recovered from an adult in good health. The genes are TRBV27 and TRBJ1-5; 7 bases fit TRBD1. The CDR3 DNA reads as TGTGCCAGCAGTACTCGAAATGTAGACAGGGCAAATCAGCCCCAGCATTTT. Translation: CASSTRNVDRANQPQHF.